The next 27 T cell receptor beta chains were all read from a single sample in a study of blood T cell repertoires in COVID-19. Clones were read by immunoSEQ multiplex PCR, and TCRdb kept only the in-frame ones, dropping some. The sample comprises roughly 200,000 clones, about 78% of which are singletons, and around 8.1% rests with the top ten. The sequencing sample was made of peripheral blood. These receptors were obtained from a woman aged 50 to 65 with active or convalescent COVID-19.

The V call is TRBV7-6, the J call TRBJ1-1; TRBD1 is a possible D gene (5 bases). CDR1 SGHVS and CDR2 FNYEAQ come from the germline V gene. V was pared by 1 base and J by 3 bases, with 12 bases between. This CDR3 has 15 residues. Here the CDR3 DNA reads TGTGCCAGCAGCTTAGGGGTCCGGGGGGACACTGAAGCTTTCTTT. Its protein is CASSLGVRGDTEAFF.

The chain couples TRBV30 to TRBJ1-1; TRBD1 matches 8 bases. The CDR3 contains 13 residues. Germline lookup yields CDR1 GTSNPN and CDR2 SVGIG (reference sequence). V lost 3 bases to trimming and J lost 5 bases; unmatched junction nucleotides: 5. The CDR3 coding sequence is TGTGCCTGGAGCCCAGGGGGCTGGACTGAAGCTTTCTTT. Translated, it gives CAWSPGGWTEAFF. Supplemented by reference TRBV30 and TRBJ1-1, the full variable domain reads SQTIHQWPATLVQPVGSPLSLECTVEGTSNPNLYWYRQAAGRGLQLLFYSVGIGQISSEVPQNLSASRPQDRQFILSSKKLLLSDSGFYLCAWSPGGWTEAFFGQGTRLTVV.

This chain uses TRBV6-6 with TRBJ2-5, with TRBD1 matching over 8 bases. After removal of 10 bases from V and 1 base from J, the junction contained 8 bases not matched to a gene. Germline assignment: CDR1 MNHNY and CDR2 SVGAGI (reference sequence). The CDR3 runs 14 residues. CDR3 loop: CATLTDRVQETQYF. The CDR3 coding sequence is TGTGCCACCCTAACGGACAGGGTCCAAGAGACCCAGTACTTC.

This clone was observed a few times. The germline gene is not matched at one end of the junction; a read error may be the cause. V is TRBV11-2 and J is TRBJ2-7, with 9 bases fitting TRBD2. CDR1 SGHAT and CDR2 FQNNGV come from the germline V gene. CDR3 length equals 18 residues. The CDR3 reads CASSIDGASGVSSYEQYF. CDR3 coding DNA: TGTGCCAGCAGCATAGATGGAGCTAGCGGGGTTAGCTCCTACGAGCAGTACTTC.

This clone has more than one count but fewer than ten. V and J are TRBV7-3 and TRBJ1-1; D unclear. The CDR3 length is 13 residues. V shed 5 bases and J shed 1 base, with 8 bases lying between them. Germline values: CDR1 SGHTA, CDR2 FQGTGA. The CDR3 DNA sequence: TGTGCCAGCAGCCATACATCGAACACTGAAGCTTTCTTT. It is translated as CASSHTSNTEAFF.

The J gene is TRBJ2-3, the V gene TRBV10-1; D gene uncertain. This CDR3 region has 12 residues. The germline V gene encodes CDR1 WNHNN and CDR2 SYGVQD (reference sequence). V was trimmed by 6 bases and J by 0 bases, leaving 4 bases between them. The CDR3 DNA follows: TGCGCCAGCAGCTTAAGCACAGATACGCAGTATTTT. Its translation: CASSLSTDTQYF.

This clone has just a few counts. V is TRBV19 and J is TRBJ1-1; 8 bases match TRBD1. This CDR3 region has 13 residues. Germline V lookup: CDR1 LNHDA, CDR2 SQIVND (reference sequence). The V gene end was trimmed by 3 bases and the J gene end by 4 bases; junction bases not matched to a gene: 1. The CDR3 is CASSITGGTEAFF. Here the CDR3 DNA reads TGTGCCAGTAGTATCACAGGGGGCACTGAAGCTTTCTTT.

The chain's CDR3 is CASSLVAGNTGELFF. The CDR3 bases are TGCGCCAGCAGCCTAGTAGCGGGGAACACCGGGGAGCTGTTTTTT. V usage is TRBV4-3 and J usage is TRBJ2-2, with 7 bases matching TRBD2. With V trimmed by 4 bases and J by 1 base, 3 bases remained unmatched. The CDR3 runs to 15 residues. Per germline, CDR1 LGHNA and CDR2 YSLEER.

This chain joins TRBV29-1 and TRBJ2-7; a possible D gene is TRBD1 (6 bases). V was clipped by 7 bases and J by 7 bases, with 17 bases between them. This CDR3 comprises 12 residues. CDR1 and CDR2 (germline): SQVTM, ANQGSEA. CDR3 in DNA: TGCAGCGGACGACAGGAGATGGGGGAGCAGTACTTC. Its protein product is CSGRQEMGEQYF.

The V gene is TRBV30, the J gene TRBJ1-5; possible D gene TRBD1, 6 bases. In germline, CDR1 is GTSNPN, CDR2 SVGIG (reference sequence). V lost 1 base and J 4 bases, leaving 17 bases between the germline ends. The CDR3 has 16 amino acids. The CDR3 region is CAWSEPWTARNQPQHF. The DNA of the CDR3 is TGTGCCTGGAGTGAGCCTTGGACAGCTAGAAATCAGCCCCAGCATTTT.

The chain uses TRBV3-1 (or the pseudogene TRBV3-2) and TRBJ2-5; 7 bases match TRBD1. V was clipped by 4 bases and J by 5 bases; unmatched bases: 4. Germline CDR1 is LGHDT and CDR2 is YNNKEL (reference sequence). The CDR3 is 13 amino acids. CDR3 protein: CASSRQGVETQYF. DNA of the CDR3: TGTGCCAGCAGCCGACAGGGTGTGGAGACCCAGTACTTC.

This CDR3 reads CASSSLAGAPYEQYF. The CDR3 region has the DNA TGTGCCAGCAGTTCCTTAGCGGGGGCCCCCTACGAGCAGTACTTC. This chain links TRBV27 with TRBJ2-7; 9 bases match TRBD2. Germline trimming cut 4 bases from V and 2 bases from J; bases unmatched to any gene: 6. CDR1 and CDR2 (germline): MNHEY, SMNVEV (reference sequence). The CDR3 totals 15 residues.

The chain carries TRBV27 and TRBJ2-5, with D possibly TRBD1 on 6 matching bases. Germline-derived CDR1 and CDR2 are MNHEY and SMNVEV (reference sequence). V was pared by 4 bases and J by 5 bases, with 14 bases between. There are 14 residues in the CDR3. CDR3 nucleotides: TGTGCCAGCAGTTCATACAGGGCCGGGGAGACCCAGTACTTC. Amino acid sequence: CASSSYRAGETQYF.

This rearrangement joins TRBV6-2 or TRBV6-3 to TRBJ1-2, with D tentatively TRBD1 (5 bases). Deletions cut 0 bases from V and 13 bases from J, with 15 bases between. Germline values: CDR1 MNHEY, CDR2 SVGEGT. There are 13 residues in the CDR3. CDR3 DNA: TGTGCCAGCAGTTACTCCTCACAGGCGGCCCCCACCTTC. As protein: CASSYSSQAAPTF.

This clone showed up just once. J is TRBJ1-6 and V is TRBV11-2, with D hard to call. CDR1 is SGHAT and CDR2 is FQNNGV in the germline V gene. V lost 4 bases and J lost 10, with 17 bases in between. The CDR3 totals 15 residues. The CDR3 DNA is TGTGCCAGCAGCTACCATTCTGGTCGGGGATCACCCCTCCACTTT. This encodes CASSYHSGRGSPLHF.

The gene calls are TRBV5-5 and TRBJ2-5, with TRBD2 matching 11 bases. Germline CDR1 SGHKS, CDR2 YYEKEE (reference sequence). The CDR3 is made up of 16 amino acids. The trim removed 0 bases at V and 2 bases at J, leaving 3 bases unmatched. CDR3 DNA sequence: TGTGCCAGCAGCTTGGGAGTAGCGGGGGGGCAAGAGACCCAGTACTTC. It yields the protein CASSLGVAGGQETQYF.

The rearrangement joins TRBV5-1 to TRBJ1-2, with D possibly matching TRBD1 (6 bases). Trimming took off 4 bases at V and 1 base at J, with 11 bases between the two ends. Germline lookup yields CDR1 SGHRS and CDR2 YFSETQ. The CDR3 loop spans 14 amino acids. CDR3 sequence reads: CASSPDRNNYGYTF. CDR3 nucleotide sequence: TGCGCCAGCAGCCCGGACAGAAATAACTATGGCTACACCTTC.

The chain joins TRBV5-1 to TRBJ2-2; 7 positions agree with TRBD1. CDR1 is SGHRS and CDR2 is YFSETQ in the germline V gene. With V trimmed by 2 bases and J by 4 bases, 5 bases remained unmatched. This CDR3 is 15 amino acids long. The CDR3 nucleotides are TGCGCCAGCAGCTTCCAGCAGGGGGTCACCGGGGAGCTGTTTTTT. The encoded protein is CASSFQQGVTGELFF.

The V gene is TRBV4-2, the J gene TRBJ2-5; 11 bases line up with TRBD2. V lost 0 bases to trimming and J lost 1 base; unmatched junction nucleotides: 4. The CDR3 runs to 17 residues. CDR1 is LGHNA and CDR2 is YNFKEQ in the germline V gene. CDR3 coding DNA: TGTGCCAGCAGCCAAGACCTTAGCGGGGGGGGCCAAGAGACCCAGTACTTC. Translation: CASSQDLSGGGQETQYF.

V and J are TRBV6-6 and TRBJ2-3, with 10 nucleotides matching TRBD2. The CDR3 sequence is 13 residues long. V lost 11 bases, J lost 7 bases, and 9 bases stayed unmatched. CDR1 MNHNY and CDR2 SVGAGI come from the germline V gene (reference sequence). As DNA, the CDR3 is TGTGCCTTGGGGAGCGGGGGGGAAAATACGCAGTATTTT. It specifies CALGSGGENTQYF.

V usage is TRBV6-2 or TRBV6-3 and J usage is TRBJ2-1, with TRBD1 as a possible D gene (6 bases). CDR3 size: 19 residues. Trimming pared 2 bases from V and 3 bases from J, leaving 23 bases between. The germline V gene encodes CDR1 MNHEY and CDR2 SVGEGT. CDR3 coding DNA: TGTGCCAGCAGTTACGGCCCGATAGGGGTGGGGGCGGACTACAATGAGCAGTTCTTC. This sequence encodes CASSYGPIGVGADYNEQFF.

The chain combines TRBV9 with TRBJ2-3, with D possibly matching TRBD1 (5 bases). Germline V gene data show CDR1 as SGDLS and CDR2 as YYNGEE. CDR3 length: 15 amino acids. Trimming stripped 4 bases from V and 4 bases from J, with 16 bases between. The CDR3, as DNA: TGTGCCAGCAGCCAGCAGGGCAGGGTTGCAGATACGCAGTATTTT. It translates to CASSQQGRVADTQYF.

The rearrangement links TRBV9 to TRBJ2-1, with a possible D match to TRBD2 (7 bases). This CDR3 has 14 residues. CDR1 is SGDLS and CDR2 is YYNGEE in the germline V gene. The V end was cut by 4 bases, the J end by 8 bases, with 16 bases between. The CDR3 region is CASSSRGARDEQFF. The CDR3 nucleotides are TGTGCCAGCAGCTCCCGGGGGGCCAGGGATGAGCAGTTCTTC.

This chain joins TRBV7-2 and TRBJ1-2; 7 positions match TRBD1. V shed 0 bases, J shed 8 bases, and the junction held 9 bases outside the gene matches. The germline CDR1 and CDR2 sequences are SGHTA and FQGNSA. The CDR3 extends over 15 amino acids. CDR3 sequence (DNA): TGTGCCAGCAGCTTAGCGTCAACAGGGGTGGGCGGCTACACCTTC. Protein product: CASSLASTGVGGYTF.

CDR3 amino acids: CASSLGPTSGLQYF. The CDR3 DNA follows: TGCGCCAGCAGCTTGGGACCAACTAGCGGTCTTCAGTACTTC. The chain links TRBV5-1 to TRBJ2-7, with TRBD2 matching 8 bases. V trimming: 0 bases; J trimming: 10 bases; junction bases outside the gene matches: 9. Looked up from germline, CDR1 is SGHRS and CDR2 is YFSETQ. The CDR3 has 14 amino acids.

There are a few counts of this clone. J is TRBJ2-7 and V is TRBV3-1 (or the pseudogene TRBV3-2); 8 nucleotides agree with TRBD2. V lost 1 base to trimming and J lost 2 bases; unmatched junction nucleotides: 4. This CDR3 spans 15 amino acids. Germline V gene lookup returns CDR1 LGHDT and CDR2 YNNKEL (reference sequence). In nucleotides, the CDR3 is TGTGCCAGCAGCCAAGTACCGGGAGGGCCCTACGAGCAGTACTTC. Residues: CASSQVPGGPYEQYF.

The V call is TRBV5-8, the J call TRBJ1-3; the D gene is possibly TRBD1 (6 bases). Trimming removed 0 bases from V and 2 bases from J, with 9 bases in between. The CDR3 spans 15 residues. CDR1 and CDR2 from the germline V gene are SGHTS and YDEGEE. The CDR3 protein is CASSLAGETGNTIYF. CDR3 nucleotide sequence: TGTGCCAGCAGCTTGGCAGGGGAAACTGGAAACACCATATATTTT.